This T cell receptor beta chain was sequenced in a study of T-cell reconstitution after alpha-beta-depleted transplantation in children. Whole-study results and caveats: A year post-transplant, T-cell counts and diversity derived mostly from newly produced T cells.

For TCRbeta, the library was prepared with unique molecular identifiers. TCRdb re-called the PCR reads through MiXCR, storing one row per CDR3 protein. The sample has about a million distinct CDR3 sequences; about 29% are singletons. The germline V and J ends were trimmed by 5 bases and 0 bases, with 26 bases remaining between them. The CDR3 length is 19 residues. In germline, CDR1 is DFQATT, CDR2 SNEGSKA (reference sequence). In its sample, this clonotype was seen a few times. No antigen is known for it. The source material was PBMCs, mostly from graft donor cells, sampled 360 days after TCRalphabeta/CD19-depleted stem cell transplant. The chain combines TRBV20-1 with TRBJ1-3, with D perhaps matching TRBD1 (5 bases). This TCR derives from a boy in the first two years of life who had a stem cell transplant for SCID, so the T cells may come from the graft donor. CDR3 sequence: CSAEIDLGGRPRSGNTIYF. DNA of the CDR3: TGCAGTGCTGAGATTGATTTGGGGGGGAGGCCCCGCTCTGGAAACACCATATATTTT.